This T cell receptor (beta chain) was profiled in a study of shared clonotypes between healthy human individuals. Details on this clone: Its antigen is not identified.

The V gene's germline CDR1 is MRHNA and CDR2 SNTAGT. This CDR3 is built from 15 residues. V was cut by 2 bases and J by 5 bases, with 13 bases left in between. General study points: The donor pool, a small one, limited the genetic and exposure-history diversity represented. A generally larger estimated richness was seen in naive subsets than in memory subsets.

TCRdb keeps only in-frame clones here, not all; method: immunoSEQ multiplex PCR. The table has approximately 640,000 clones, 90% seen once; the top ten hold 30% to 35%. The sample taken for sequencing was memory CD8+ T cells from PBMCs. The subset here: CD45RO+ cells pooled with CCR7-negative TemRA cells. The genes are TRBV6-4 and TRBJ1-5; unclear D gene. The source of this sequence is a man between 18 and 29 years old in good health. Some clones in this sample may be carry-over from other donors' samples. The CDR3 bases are TGTGCCAGCAGTGACCTGCCAGGCCCAGATCAGCCCCAGCATTTT. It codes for CASSDLPGPDQPQHF.